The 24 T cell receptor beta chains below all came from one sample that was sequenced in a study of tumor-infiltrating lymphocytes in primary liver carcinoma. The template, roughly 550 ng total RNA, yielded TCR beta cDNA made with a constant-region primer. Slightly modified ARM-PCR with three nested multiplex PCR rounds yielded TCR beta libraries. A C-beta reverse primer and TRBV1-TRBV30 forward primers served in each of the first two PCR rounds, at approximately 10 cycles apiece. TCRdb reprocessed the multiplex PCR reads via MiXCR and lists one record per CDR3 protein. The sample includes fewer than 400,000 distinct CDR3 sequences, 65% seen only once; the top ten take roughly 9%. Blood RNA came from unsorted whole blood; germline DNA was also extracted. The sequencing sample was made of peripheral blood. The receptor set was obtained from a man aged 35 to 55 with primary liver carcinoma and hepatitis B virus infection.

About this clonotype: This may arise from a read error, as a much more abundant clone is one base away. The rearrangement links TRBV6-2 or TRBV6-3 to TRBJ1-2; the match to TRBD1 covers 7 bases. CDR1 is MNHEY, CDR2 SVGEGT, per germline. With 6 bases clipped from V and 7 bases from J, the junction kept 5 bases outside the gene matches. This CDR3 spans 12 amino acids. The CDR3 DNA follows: TGTGCCAGCAGACGACAGGGCTTTGGCTACACCTTC. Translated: CASRRQGFGYTF.

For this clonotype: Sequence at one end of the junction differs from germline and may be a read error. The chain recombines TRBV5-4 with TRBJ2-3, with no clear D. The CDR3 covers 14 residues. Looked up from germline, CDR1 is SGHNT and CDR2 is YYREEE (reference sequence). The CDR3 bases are TGTGCCGGCAGCAACCCGGGCTTATTGGATACGCAGTATTTT. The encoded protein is CAGSNPGLLDTQYF.

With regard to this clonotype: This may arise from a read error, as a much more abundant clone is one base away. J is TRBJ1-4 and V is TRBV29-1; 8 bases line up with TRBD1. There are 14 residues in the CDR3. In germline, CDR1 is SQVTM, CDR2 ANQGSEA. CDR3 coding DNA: TGCAGCGCTGTGGAGGACAGGGAGAATGAAAAACCGTTTTTT. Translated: CSAVEDRENEKPFF.

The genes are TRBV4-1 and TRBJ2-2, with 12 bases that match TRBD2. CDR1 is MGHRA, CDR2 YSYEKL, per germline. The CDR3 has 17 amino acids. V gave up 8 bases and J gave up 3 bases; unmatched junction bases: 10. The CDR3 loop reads CASFPILAGGDTGELFF. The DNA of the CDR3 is TGCGCCAGCTTTCCGATCCTAGCGGGAGGGGACACCGGGGAGCTGTTTTTT.

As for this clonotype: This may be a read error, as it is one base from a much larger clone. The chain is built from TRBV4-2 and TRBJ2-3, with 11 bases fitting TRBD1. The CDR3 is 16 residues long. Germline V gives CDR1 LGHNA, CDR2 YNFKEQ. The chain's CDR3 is CASSLGQGAYSDAQYF. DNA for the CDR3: TGTGCCAGCAGCCTCGGACAGGGGGCTTACTCAGATGCGCAGTATTTT.

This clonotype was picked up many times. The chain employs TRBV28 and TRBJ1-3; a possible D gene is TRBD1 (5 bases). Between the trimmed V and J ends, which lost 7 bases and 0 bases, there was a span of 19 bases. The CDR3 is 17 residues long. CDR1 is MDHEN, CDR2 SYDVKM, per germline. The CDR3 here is CASTGVGVDSSGNTIYF. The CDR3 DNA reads TGTGCCAGCACCGGGGTGGGGGTCGATAGCTCTGGAAACACCATATATTTT.

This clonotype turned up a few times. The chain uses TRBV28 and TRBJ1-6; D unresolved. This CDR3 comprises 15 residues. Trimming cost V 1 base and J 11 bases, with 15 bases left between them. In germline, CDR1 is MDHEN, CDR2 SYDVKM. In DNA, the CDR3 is TGTGCCAGCAGTTTATTAGGCAGCGGGGAGACACCCCTCCACTTT. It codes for CASSLLGSGETPLHF.

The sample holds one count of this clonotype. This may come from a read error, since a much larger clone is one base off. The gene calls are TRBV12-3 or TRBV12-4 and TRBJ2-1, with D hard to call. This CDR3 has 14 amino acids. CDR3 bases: TGTGCCAACAGTGAGACTGGTTCCCCACCTGAGCAGTTCTTC. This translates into CANSETGSPPEQFF.

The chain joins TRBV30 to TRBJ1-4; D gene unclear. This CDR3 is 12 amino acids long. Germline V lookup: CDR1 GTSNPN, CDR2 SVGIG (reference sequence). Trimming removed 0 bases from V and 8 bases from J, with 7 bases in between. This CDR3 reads CAWSVGGEKLFF. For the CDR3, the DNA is TGTGCCTGGAGTGTAGGAGGGGAAAAACTGTTTTTT.

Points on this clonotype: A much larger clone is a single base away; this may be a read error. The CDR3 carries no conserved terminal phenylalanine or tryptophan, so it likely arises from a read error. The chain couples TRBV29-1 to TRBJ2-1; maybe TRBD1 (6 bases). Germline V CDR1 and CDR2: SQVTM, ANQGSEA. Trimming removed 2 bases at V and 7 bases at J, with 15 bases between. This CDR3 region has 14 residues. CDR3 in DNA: TGCAGCGTTGAATTCTTAGGGACACCGAATGAGCAGTTCATC. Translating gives CSVEFLGTPNEQFI.

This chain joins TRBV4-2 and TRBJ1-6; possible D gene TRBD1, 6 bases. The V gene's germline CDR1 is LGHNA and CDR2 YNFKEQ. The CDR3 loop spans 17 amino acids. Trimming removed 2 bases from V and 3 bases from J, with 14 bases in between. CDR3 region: CASSQWTEANYNSPLHF. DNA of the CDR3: TGTGCCAGCAGCCAATGGACAGAGGCGAACTATAATTCACCCCTCCACTTT.

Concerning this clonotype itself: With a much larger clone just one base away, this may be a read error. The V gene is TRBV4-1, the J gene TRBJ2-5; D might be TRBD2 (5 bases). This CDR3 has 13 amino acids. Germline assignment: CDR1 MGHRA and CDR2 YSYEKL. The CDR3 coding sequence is TGCGCCACGGGCCTAACTTTGGGAGAGGCCCAGTACTTC. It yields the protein CATGLTLGEAQYF.

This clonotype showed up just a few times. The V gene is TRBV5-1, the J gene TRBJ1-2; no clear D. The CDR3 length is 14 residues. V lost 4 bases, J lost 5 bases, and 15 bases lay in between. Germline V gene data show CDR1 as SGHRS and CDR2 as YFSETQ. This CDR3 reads CASSPTGPLYGYTF. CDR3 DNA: TGCGCCAGCAGCCCCACCGGACCTCTTTATGGCTACACCTTC.

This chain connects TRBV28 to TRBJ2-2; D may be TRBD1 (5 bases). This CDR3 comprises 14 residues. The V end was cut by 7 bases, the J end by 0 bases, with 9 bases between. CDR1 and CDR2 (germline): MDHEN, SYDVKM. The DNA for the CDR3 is TGTGCCAGCACCCAGACAGCGAACACCGGGGAGCTGTTTTTT. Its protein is CASTQTANTGELFF.

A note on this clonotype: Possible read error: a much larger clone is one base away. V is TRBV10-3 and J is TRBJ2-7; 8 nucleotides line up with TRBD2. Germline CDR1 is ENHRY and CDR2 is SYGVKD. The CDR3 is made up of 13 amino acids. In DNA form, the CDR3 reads TGTGCCATCAGAGCGGGAGTAGCGTACGAGCACTACTTC. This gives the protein CAIRAGVAYEHYF.

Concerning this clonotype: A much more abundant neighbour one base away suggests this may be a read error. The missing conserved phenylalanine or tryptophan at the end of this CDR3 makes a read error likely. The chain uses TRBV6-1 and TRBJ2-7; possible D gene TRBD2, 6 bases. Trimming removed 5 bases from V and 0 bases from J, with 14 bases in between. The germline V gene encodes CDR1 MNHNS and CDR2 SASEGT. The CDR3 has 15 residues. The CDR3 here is CASSIQDGGSYEQYL. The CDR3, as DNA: TGTGCCAGCAGTATCCAGGACGGGGGCTCCTACGAGCAGTACCTC.

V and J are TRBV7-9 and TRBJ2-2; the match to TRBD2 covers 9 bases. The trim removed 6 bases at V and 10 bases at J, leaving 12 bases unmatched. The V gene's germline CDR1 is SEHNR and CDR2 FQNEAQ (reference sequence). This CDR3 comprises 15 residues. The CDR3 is CASRGGLANTMELFF. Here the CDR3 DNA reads TGTGCCAGCAGGGGGGGACTAGCAAACACCATGGAGCTGTTTTTT.

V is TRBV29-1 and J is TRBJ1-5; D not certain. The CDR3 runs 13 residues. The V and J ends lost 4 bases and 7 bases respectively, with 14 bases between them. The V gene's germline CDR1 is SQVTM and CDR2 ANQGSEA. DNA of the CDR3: TGCAGCGTTGCGATGGGGTTGAGACAGCCCCAGCATTTT. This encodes CSVAMGLRQPQHF.

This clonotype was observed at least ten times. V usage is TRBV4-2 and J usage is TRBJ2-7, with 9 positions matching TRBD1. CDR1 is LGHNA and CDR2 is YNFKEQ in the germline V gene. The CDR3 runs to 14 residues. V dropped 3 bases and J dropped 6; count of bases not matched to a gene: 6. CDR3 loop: CASSQPGQGAEQYF. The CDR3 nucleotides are TGTGCCAGCAGCCAGCCGGGACAGGGAGCCGAGCAGTACTTC.

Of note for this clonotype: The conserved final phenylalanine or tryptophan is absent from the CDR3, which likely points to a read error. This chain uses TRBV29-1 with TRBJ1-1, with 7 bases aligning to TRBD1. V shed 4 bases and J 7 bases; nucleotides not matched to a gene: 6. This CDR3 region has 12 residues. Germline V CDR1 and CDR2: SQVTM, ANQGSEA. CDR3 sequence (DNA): TGCAGCGTTGTACAGGGGACCATTGAAGCTTTCCTT. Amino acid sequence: CSVVQGTIEAFL.

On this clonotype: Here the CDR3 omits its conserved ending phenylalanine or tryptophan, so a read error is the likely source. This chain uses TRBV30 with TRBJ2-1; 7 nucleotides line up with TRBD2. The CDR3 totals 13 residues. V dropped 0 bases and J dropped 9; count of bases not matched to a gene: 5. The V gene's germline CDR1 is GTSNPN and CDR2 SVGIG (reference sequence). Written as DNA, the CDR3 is TGTGCCTGGAGTGTAGGCCCGGGGGGTGAGCAGTTCTAC. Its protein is CAWSVGPGGEQFY.

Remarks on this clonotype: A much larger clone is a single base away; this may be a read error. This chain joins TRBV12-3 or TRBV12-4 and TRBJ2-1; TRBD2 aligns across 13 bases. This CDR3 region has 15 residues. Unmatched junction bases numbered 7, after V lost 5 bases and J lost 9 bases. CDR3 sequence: CASSPLAGGPSEQFF. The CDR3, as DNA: TGTGCCAGCAGTCCACTAGCGGGAGGGCCGAGTGAGCAGTTCTTC.

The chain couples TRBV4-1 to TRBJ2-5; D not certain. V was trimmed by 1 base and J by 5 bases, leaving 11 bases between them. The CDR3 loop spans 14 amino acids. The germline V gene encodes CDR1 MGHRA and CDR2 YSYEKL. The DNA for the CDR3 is TGCGCCAGCAGCCAAGCTGTGGGATGGGAGACCCAGTACTTC. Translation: CASSQAVGWETQYF.

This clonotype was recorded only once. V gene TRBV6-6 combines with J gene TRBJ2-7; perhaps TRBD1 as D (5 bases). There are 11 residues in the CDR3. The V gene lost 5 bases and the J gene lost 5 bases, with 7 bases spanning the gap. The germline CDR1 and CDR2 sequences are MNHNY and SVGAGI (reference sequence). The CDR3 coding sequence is TGTGCCAGCAGTGGGGCCCACGAGCAGTACTTC. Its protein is CASSGAHEQYF.